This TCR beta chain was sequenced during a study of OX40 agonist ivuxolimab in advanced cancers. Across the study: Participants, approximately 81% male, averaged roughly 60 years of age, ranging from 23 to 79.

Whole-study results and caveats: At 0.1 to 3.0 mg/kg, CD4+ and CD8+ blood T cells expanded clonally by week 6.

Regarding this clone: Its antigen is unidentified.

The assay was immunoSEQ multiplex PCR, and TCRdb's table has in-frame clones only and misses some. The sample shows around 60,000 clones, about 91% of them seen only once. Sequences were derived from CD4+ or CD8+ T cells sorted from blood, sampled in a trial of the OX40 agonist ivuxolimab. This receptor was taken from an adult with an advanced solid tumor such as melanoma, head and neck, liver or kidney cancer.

The CDR3: CASSKGQGAGETQYF. DNA for the CDR3: TGTGCCAGCAGCAAGGGACAGGGGGCAGGTGAGACCCAGTACTTC. The V and J genes are TRBV14 and TRBJ2-5; TRBD1 matches 12 bases. This CDR3 has 15 residues. Germline CDR1 reads SGHDN; CDR2 reads FVKESK. V shed 5 bases and J 5 bases; nucleotides not matched to a gene: 6.